Presented here are 6 T cell receptor beta chains from one specimen sequenced in a study of blood T cell repertoires in COVID-19. Here immunoSEQ multiplex PCR was the method, and the copy in TCRdb shows in-frame clones only, minus some. In the table there are some 150,000 clones, roughly 80% of which are singletons. Sequencing was performed on peripheral blood. The receptor source for this set is a human donor in a cohort sampled during active COVID-19.

The J gene is TRBJ2-2, the V gene TRBV9; TRBD2 matches at 7 bases. CDR3 length: 16 amino acids. V shed 3 bases, J shed 2 bases, and the junction held 7 bases outside the gene matches. Germline CDR1 and CDR2: SGDLS and YYNGEE. In DNA form, the CDR3 reads TGTGCCAGCAGCGGGGCCTGGGACTACAACACCGGGGAGCTGTTTTTT. It specifies CASSGAWDYNTGELFF.

This chain uses TRBV30 with TRBJ2-7, with 8 nucleotides matching TRBD1. This CDR3 comprises 13 residues. The V gene end was trimmed by 5 bases and the J gene end by 7 bases; junction bases not matched to a gene: 10. From germline, CDR1 is GTSNPN and CDR2 SVGIG (reference sequence). CDR3 DNA: TGTGCCTGGTCAGCCGGGACAGGTCTGGAGCAGTACTTC. Protein: CAWSAGTGLEQYF.

The chain couples TRBV2 to TRBJ2-3; TRBD2 might be the D (6 bases). The ends were cut back, 5 bases at V and 4 bases at J, with 22 bases in the middle. The CDR3 covers 17 residues. The germline V gene has CDR1 SNHLY and CDR2 FYNNEI. CDR3 nucleotide sequence: TGTGCCAGCAGTCCCATGGGTGGCGGGGTGAGCCCAGATACGCAGTATTTT. Encoded protein: CASSPMGGGVSPDTQYF.

This clone was found a few times. This chain joins TRBV27 and TRBJ1-5, with D unclear. The V end was cut by 5 bases, the J end by 4 bases, with 15 bases between. This CDR3 comprises 15 residues. The germline gives CDR1 MNHEY, CDR2 SMNVEV (reference sequence). The DNA for the CDR3 is TGTGCCAGCAGTCCCCGGGGAGGCGTTAATCAGCCCCAGCATTTT. It yields the protein CASSPRGGVNQPQHF.

This chain connects TRBV10-3 to TRBJ1-1, with TRBD1 identical over 8 bases. Trimming took 4 bases from V and 6 from J; bases not matched to a gene: 7. The CDR3 is 14 residues long. Germline lookup yields CDR1 ENHRY and CDR2 SYGVKD. The CDR3 region is CAISAGQVVSEAFF. CDR3 nucleotides: TGTGCCATCAGTGCGGGACAGGTGGTATCTGAAGCTTTCTTT.

The chain uses TRBV6-2 or TRBV6-3 and TRBJ1-3, with 8 bases that match TRBD1. This CDR3 has 17 amino acids. CDR1 is MNHEY and CDR2 is SVGEGT in the germline V gene. Losses at the gene ends were 6 bases for V and 2 bases for J; bases not matched to a gene: 12. The CDR3 coding sequence is TGTGCCAGCAGCCGTGGGACAGGCCTTTCCGCTGGAAACACCATATATTTT. Its protein is CASSRGTGLSAGNTIYF.